Each of the 32 T cell receptor beta chains below was sequenced from the same sample in a study of CD8 T cells in Susac syndrome. Random-hexamer reverse transcription was applied to roughly 0.5 to 1 ug RNA. TCRdb re-called the immunoSEQ multiplex PCR reads through MiXCR, storing one row per CDR3 protein. The repertoire holds 240,000 or so distinct CDR3 sequences, with about 95% as singletons. Sequenced material: CD4+ T cells from PBMCs. These receptors were taken from a human donor with Susac syndrome.

This clonotype occurred once. The chain is built from TRBV11-2 and TRBJ2-1; a weak D match, TRBD2 (6 bases). This CDR3 comprises 16 residues. Per the germline V gene, CDR1 is SGHAT and CDR2 is FQNNGV. V was shortened by 4 bases and J by 0 bases, with 13 bases between the two germline ends. CDR3 DNA sequence: TGTGCCAGCAGCTCCTCTAGCGCGAGCTCCTACAATGAGCAGTTCTTC. It encodes CASSSSSASSYNEQFF.

Comments on this clonotype: One junction end does not reproduce the germline sequence, and a read error may be involved. This chain links TRBV29-1 with TRBJ2-7; possibly TRBD1 for D (5 bases). Germline loops: CDR1 SQVTM, CDR2 ANQGSEA. This CDR3 contains 13 residues. CDR3 nucleotide sequence: TGCAGCGTCGAATTGAGACAGTCCTATGAGCAGTACTTC. Translated: CSVELRQSYEQYF.

The V gene is TRBV10-3, the J gene TRBJ1-2, with D perhaps TRBD1 (5 bases). V was pared by 0 bases and J by 7 bases, with 15 bases between. The CDR3 has 15 residues. Per the germline V gene, CDR1 is ENHRY and CDR2 is SYGVKD. The CDR3 spells CAISESPEGRTGYTF. The CDR3 nucleotides are TGTGCCATCAGTGAGTCTCCCGAGGGGCGGACTGGCTACACCTTC.

This chain joins TRBV27 and TRBJ1-2; maybe TRBD1 (5 bases). The CDR3 totals 13 residues. Per germline, CDR1 MNHEY and CDR2 SMNVEV (reference sequence). Trimming left V 5 bases short and J 7 bases short, with 14 bases between. This CDR3 reads CASSPEGMGGYTF. The CDR3 DNA is TGTGCCAGCAGTCCCGAGGGGATGGGTGGCTACACCTTC.

The chain recombines TRBV4-1 with TRBJ1-1, with D uncertain. Germline V gene lookup returns CDR1 MGHRA and CDR2 YSYEKL. Trimming cost V 2 bases and J 10 bases, with 14 bases left between them. The CDR3 covers 13 residues. The CDR3 loop reads CASSQPPGEGAFF. CDR3 in DNA: TGCGCCAGCAGCCAACCTCCGGGAGAAGGAGCTTTCTTT.

The rearrangement links TRBV20-1 to TRBJ2-3; D perhaps matches TRBD2 (6 bases). The CDR3 runs 13 residues. Per germline, CDR1 DFQATT and CDR2 SNEGSKA (reference sequence). With 6 bases removed from V and 6 bases from J, the gap between germline ends came to 16 bases. Here the CDR3 reads CSAGGIVGDTQYF. Written as DNA, the CDR3 is TGCAGTGCGGGGGGTATTGTCGGGGATACGCAGTATTTT.

The chain joins TRBV5-1 to TRBJ2-7, with D unresolved. Germline CDR1 SGHRS, CDR2 YFSETQ. This CDR3 comprises 14 residues. The V end lost 2 bases, the J end lost 0 bases, and 9 bases lay between the germline ends. CDR3 bases: TGCGCCAGCAGCTTTGCCCTGAGCTCCTACGAGCAGTACTTC. As protein: CASSFALSSYEQYF.

The chain has TRBV10-3 and TRBJ2-1; D not resolved. Germline CDR1 ENHRY, CDR2 SYGVKD. Between the trimmed V and J ends, which lost 10 bases and 7 bases, there was a span of 11 bases. This CDR3 spans 11 amino acids. CDR3 nucleotides: TGTGCCACCGGTGTGGGGAATGAGCAGTTCTTC. It codes for CATGVGNEQFF.

J is TRBJ2-1 and V is TRBV19; D might be TRBD2 (5 bases). The CDR3 has 12 amino acids. Trimming stripped 7 bases from V and 6 bases from J, with 10 bases between. The germline CDR1 and CDR2 sequences are LNHDA and SQIVND (reference sequence). The CDR3 loop reads CASKDYRNEQFF. CDR3 DNA: TGTGCCAGTAAAGACTACCGCAATGAGCAGTTCTTC.

V usage is TRBV2 and J usage is TRBJ1-3; the match to TRBD1 covers 9 bases. The germline gives CDR1 SNHLY, CDR2 FYNNEI. J was trimmed by 2 bases and V by 5 bases; bases with no gene match: 7. The CDR3 length is 16 residues. The CDR3 bases are TGTGCCAGCAGTTCCGGGACAGGGCCAGCTGGAAACACCATATATTTT. It specifies CASSSGTGPAGNTIYF.

This clonotype was seen only a few times. The chain is built from TRBV18 and TRBJ1-1, with D maybe TRBD1 (5 bases). The CDR3 runs to 15 residues. Trimming shortened V by 2 bases and J by 0 bases, and 10 bases separated the two germline ends. Germline V gives CDR1 KGHSH, CDR2 LQKENI. The CDR3 nucleotides read TGTGCCAGCTCACCATCCGGGACGGTGAACACTGAAGCTTTCTTT. Amino acid sequence: CASSPSGTVNTEAFF. Drawing the rest from reference TRBV18 and TRBJ1-1, the complete variable domain is NAGVMQNPRHLVRRRGQEARLRCSPMKGHSHVYWYRQLPEEGLKFMVYLQKENIIDESGMPKERFSAEFPKEGPSILRIQQVVRGDSAAYFCASSPSGTVNTEAFFGQGTRLTVV.

This clonotype was seen once. This sequence joins TRBV21-1 and TRBJ2-7; TRBD2, the table's D call, lacks a check against the DNA. TRBV21-1 is a listed pseudogene. The CDR3 has 15 amino acids. CDR3 sequence reads: CASYRGLARPYEQYF. The CDR3 nucleotides are TGTGCCAGCTACAGGGGACTAGCGCGACCCTACGAGCAGTACTTC.

The rearrangement uses TRBV30 and TRBJ1-2, with a weak D call TRBD1 (5 bases). The V end lost 3 bases, the J end lost 2 bases, and 16 bases lay between the germline ends. The germline CDR1 and CDR2 sequences are GTSNPN and SVGIG (reference sequence). CDR3 length: 15 residues. The CDR3 loop is CAWSLSQRGNYGYTF. Written as DNA, the CDR3 is TGTGCCTGGAGCCTCAGTCAACGGGGGAACTATGGCTACACCTTC.

This clonotype has just one count. The chain carries TRBV2 and TRBJ2-1, with D perhaps TRBD1 or TRBD2 (5 bases each). Germline V gene data show CDR1 as SNHLY and CDR2 as FYNNEI. This CDR3 is built from 12 residues. Between the trimmed V and J ends, which lost 2 bases and 11 bases, there was a span of 10 bases. DNA of the CDR3: TGTGCCAGCAGTGAAACGGGACGGAAGCAGTTCTTC. Protein sequence: CASSETGRKQFF.

The J gene is TRBJ2-7, the V gene TRBV7-9, with D uncertain. Trimming shortened V by 6 bases and J by 0 bases, and 15 bases separated the two germline ends. Germline V lookup: CDR1 SEHNR, CDR2 FQNEAQ (reference sequence). This CDR3 contains 15 residues. DNA of the CDR3: TGTGCCAGCAGTTTCTCGGGCCTGAGCTCCTACGAGCAGTACTTC. This codes for CASSFSGLSSYEQYF.

The chain links TRBV4-1 to TRBJ1-2, with D tentatively TRBD1 (5 bases). Germline CDR1 reads MGHRA; CDR2 reads YSYEKL. The CDR3 loop spans 15 amino acids. The V end lost 1 base, the J end lost 7 bases, and 16 bases lay between the germline ends. Here the CDR3 reads CASSQGVERRGGYTF. CDR3 DNA sequence: TGCGCCAGCAGCCAAGGGGTAGAACGGAGGGGTGGCTACACCTTC.

V is TRBV12-3 or TRBV12-4 and J is TRBJ2-7, with 7 bases aligning to TRBD2. Trimming at V came to 6 bases and at J to 2 bases, leaving 7 bases not matched to a gene. This CDR3 has 14 residues. This CDR3 reads CASSGGRGTYEQYF. The CDR3 bases are TGTGCCAGCAGCGGCGGGAGAGGCACCTACGAGCAGTACTTC.

The J gene is TRBJ1-3, the V gene TRBV27, with TRBD1 identical over 7 bases. The ends lost 3 bases at V and 0 bases at J; junction bases unmatched: 11. Germline CDR1 and CDR2: MNHEY and SMNVEV (reference sequence). This CDR3 has 18 amino acids. The CDR3 spells CASSFSQTGITSGNTIYF. In nucleotides, the CDR3 is TGTGCCAGCAGTTTTTCCCAGACAGGGATAACCTCTGGAAACACCATATATTTT.

This clonotype was found once. The chain recombines TRBV4-1 with TRBJ2-7; no definite D call. Trimming shortened V by 2 bases and J by 2 bases, and 10 bases separated the two germline ends. Per the germline V gene, CDR1 is MGHRA and CDR2 is YSYEKL. CDR3 length: 14 amino acids. The CDR3 DNA is TGCGCCAGCAGCCAATCGTCAGCTGCCTACGAGCAGTACTTC. It translates to CASSQSSAAYEQYF.

V and J are TRBV30 and TRBJ2-1, with TRBD1 matching over 7 bases. The V and J ends lost 5 bases and 2 bases, in that order; junction bases with no gene match: 9. Germline CDR1 and CDR2: GTSNPN and SVGIG (reference sequence). This CDR3 spans 15 amino acids. DNA of the CDR3: TGTGCCTGGGGACCTACAGGGGCCCCCTACAATGAGCAGTTCTTC. It encodes CAWGPTGAPYNEQFF.

V usage is TRBV9 and J usage is TRBJ1-2, with unresolved D. CDR3 length equals 13 residues. Germline CDR1 SGDLS, CDR2 YYNGEE. V was cut by 0 bases and J by 4 bases, with 7 bases left in between. CDR3 amino acids: CASSVAGAYGYTF. CDR3 in DNA: TGTGCCAGCAGCGTAGCCGGCGCCTATGGCTACACCTTC.

The chain carries TRBV11-2 and TRBJ1-1; D is unclear. The V gene's germline CDR1 is SGHAT and CDR2 FQNNGV. The CDR3 totals 12 residues. V dropped 0 bases and J dropped 4 bases, with 3 bases sitting between them. The CDR3 sequence is CASSLDLTEAFF. In DNA, the CDR3 is TGTGCCAGCAGCTTAGATCTCACTGAAGCTTTCTTT. The full variable domain, rest sourced from reference TRBV11-2 and TRBJ1-1, is EAGVAQSPRYKIIEKRQSVAFWCNPISGHATLYWYQQILGQGPKLLIQFQNNGVVDDSQLPKDRFSAERLKGVDSTLKIQPAKLEDSAVYLCASSLDLTEAFFGQGTRLTVV.

This clonotype was picked up a small number of times. The CDR3 DNA sequence: TGTGCCAGCAGCTTCGGTTTGCGCAGAGAAGAGACCCAGTACTTC. Translated, it gives CASSFGLRREETQYF. V is TRBV11-3 and J is TRBJ2-5, with unresolved D. Germline lookup yields CDR1 SGHNT and CDR2 YENEEA. Trimming took 3 bases from V and 3 from J, leaving 14 bases between them. This CDR3 is built from 15 residues.

This rearrangement joins TRBV7-9 to TRBJ1-1; a weak D match, TRBD1 (5 bases). This CDR3 region has 15 residues. CDR1 and CDR2 from the germline V gene are SEHNR and FQNEAQ (reference sequence). The V end was cut by 0 bases, the J end by 4 bases, with 12 bases between. CDR3 protein: CASSLALGAGTEAFF. Here the CDR3 DNA reads TGTGCCAGCAGCTTAGCGCTAGGGGCGGGCACTGAAGCTTTCTTT.

The chain carries TRBV4-1 and TRBJ2-7, with D possibly being TRBD1 (6 bases). Trimming left V 4 bases short and J 3 bases short, with 19 bases between. The germline CDR1 and CDR2 sequences are MGHRA and YSYEKL. This CDR3 region has 16 residues. This CDR3 reads CASSRKGSGVVYEQYF. For the CDR3, the DNA is TGCGCCAGCAGCCGGAAGGGGTCAGGGGTAGTCTACGAGCAGTACTTC.

V and J are TRBV20-1 and TRBJ2-1; TRBD1 aligns across 7 bases. The CDR3 spans 14 residues. The V gene's germline CDR1 is DFQATT and CDR2 SNEGSKA (reference sequence). J lost 0 bases, V lost 4 bases, and 3 bases had no gene match. The CDR3 loop is CSATTGASYNEQFF. For the CDR3, the DNA is TGCAGTGCTACTACAGGGGCCTCCTACAATGAGCAGTTCTTC.

This sequence joins TRBV15 and TRBJ2-2; TRBD2 is a possible D gene (6 bases). The CDR3 is made up of 13 amino acids. Germline lookup yields CDR1 LNHNV and CDR2 YYDKDF (reference sequence). Trimming left V 8 bases short and J 2 bases short, with 9 bases between. CDR3 bases: TGTGCCACCTCTAGCGTAAACACCGGGGAGCTGTTTTTT. This gives the protein CATSSVNTGELFF. Full variable domain (remainder filled in from reference TRBV15 and TRBJ2-2): DAMVIQNPRYQVTQFGKPVTLSCSQTLNHNVMYWYQQKSSQAPKLLFHYYDKDFNNEADTPDNFQSRRPNTSFCFLDIRSPGLGDTAMYLCATSSVNTGELFFGEGSRLTVL.

This rearrangement joins TRBV28 to TRBJ1-3; D uncertain. V lost 5 bases, J lost 4 bases, and 6 bases lay in between. Germline V gene sequence: CDR1 MDHEN, CDR2 SYDVKM. The CDR3 has 12 amino acids. This CDR3 is CASSPVGNTIYF. CDR3 nucleotide sequence: TGTGCCAGCAGTCCAGTAGGAAACACCATATATTTT.

This rearrangement joins TRBV28 to TRBJ1-2; D remains unclear. The V end was cut by 4 bases, the J end by 5 bases, with 20 bases between. The CDR3 has 16 amino acids. The V gene's germline CDR1 is MDHEN and CDR2 SYDVKM. The CDR3 coding sequence is TGTGCCAGCAGTTCGTCCTCCCTTGGGAAACAATATGGCTACACCTTC. Translation: CASSSSSLGKQYGYTF.

This rearrangement joins TRBV7-2 to TRBJ1-1; D gene uncertain. The V and J ends lost 2 bases and 13 bases respectively, with 17 bases between them. This CDR3 has 13 residues. Per germline, CDR1 SGHTA and CDR2 FQGNSA. CDR3 coding DNA: TGTGCCAGCAGCTTAACGGGCTTTAGATTGGATTTCTTT. This encodes CASSLTGFRLDFF.

V and J are TRBV4-1 and TRBJ1-5; D call uncertain. The ends were cut back, 1 base at V and 7 bases at J, with 20 bases in the middle. Germline CDR1 and CDR2: MGHRA and YSYEKL. CDR3 length: 17 residues. CDR3 amino acids: CASSQGNPLDGRQPQHF. The CDR3 bases are TGCGCCAGCAGCCAAGGCAATCCCCTGGATGGGAGGCAGCCCCAGCATTTT.

The chain couples TRBV6-1 to TRBJ2-3, with 15 bases that match TRBD2. Germline assignment: CDR1 MNHNS and CDR2 SASEGT. Germline trimming cut 5 bases from V and 0 bases from J; bases unmatched to any gene: 12. The CDR3 spans 20 residues. As DNA, the CDR3 is TGTGCCAGCAGTCCAAGGACTAGCGGGAGGGGGGTTCGGAGCACAGATACGCAGTATTTT. It encodes CASSPRTSGRGVRSTDTQYF.